This T cell receptor beta chain was documented in a study of T-cell reconstitution after alpha-beta-depleted transplantation in children. Points from the study as a whole: From newly produced T cells came most of the T-cell counts and diversity one year after transplant. Expanded graft clones, several hundred of them, were reportedly the source of alpha-beta T cells about two months after transplant.

In its sample, this clonotype was seen a few times. Antigen specificity is unknown. Trimming took 3 bases from V and 0 from J, leaving 2 bases between them. Germline V lookup: CDR1 KGHSH, CDR2 LQKENI. This CDR3 comprises 12 residues. Molecular barcoding with unique molecular identifiers was used for the TCRbeta library. TCRdb ran MiXCR on the PCR reads and lists one entry per CDR3 protein. The table includes roughly 310,000 distinct CDR3 sequences, around 25% detected once. The chain employs TRBV18 and TRBJ1-2; D is unclear. The sequence derives from a male patient under 18 who had a stem cell transplant for acute lymphoblastic leukemia, so the T cells may come from the graft donor. The source was PBMCs, mostly from graft donor cells, collected 180 days after TCRalphabeta/CD19-depleted stem cell transplant. CDR3 sequence reads: CASSPANYGYTF. CDR3 nucleotide sequence: TGTGCCAGCTCACCGGCTAACTATGGCTACACCTTC.